This T cell receptor (beta chain) was sequenced during a study of T-cell reconstitution after alpha-beta-depleted transplantation in children. This clonotype was recorded at least ten times. Antigen specificity is unknown. The CDR3 sequence is 16 residues long. V dropped 5 bases and J dropped 0; count of bases not matched to a gene: 4. Unique molecular identifiers tagged the TCRbeta library. TCRdb used MiXCR to reprocess the PCR reads, holding one entry per CDR3 protein. This table holds roughly 8,100 distinct CDR3 sequences, roughly 13% found once. Study-level points and caveats: Where some patients showed high TCRbeta diversity at day 60, it came from recipient T cells and thymic progenitors that had survived. Several hundred expanded graft clones reportedly gave rise to the alpha-beta T cells present about two months after transplant.

The TCR sequence derives from a patient aged 2 to 10 who had a stem cell transplant for inherited bone marrow failure, so the T cells may come from the graft donor. This chain links TRBV12-3 or TRBV12-4 with TRBJ1-6, with TRBD1 identical over 7 bases. This specimen consisted of PBMCs, mostly from graft donor cells, obtained 60 days after TCRalphabeta/CD19-depleted stem cell transplant. The CDR3 region has the DNA TGTGCCAGCAGTGTGACAGGGAGCTCCTATAATTCACCCCTCCACTTT. Translated, it gives CASSVTGSSYNSPLHF.